This T cell receptor beta chain came from a study of T-cell reconstitution after alpha-beta-depleted transplantation in children. The CDR3 covers 11 residues. Unmatched junction bases numbered 12, after V lost 7 bases and J lost 13 bases. Germline assignment: CDR1 SQVTM and CDR2 ANQGSEA. This clonotype has at least ten counts. Unique molecular identifiers were incorporated during preparation of the TCRbeta library. MiXCR, run by TCRdb on the PCR reads, gives a single entry per CDR3 protein. The sample shows a few hundred thousand distinct CDR3 sequences, approximately 10% of them seen only once. J is TRBJ2-5 and V is TRBV29-1; 7 positions match TRBD1. The clonotype originates from a human donor who donated a stem cell graft to a child with acute myeloid leukemia. The sequenced sample was PBMCs from the stem cell graft donor, obtained from the stem cell graft. DNA for the CDR3: TGCAGCGCCGTAGAAACCGGGACAGCGTACTTC. Translation: CSAVETGTAYF.